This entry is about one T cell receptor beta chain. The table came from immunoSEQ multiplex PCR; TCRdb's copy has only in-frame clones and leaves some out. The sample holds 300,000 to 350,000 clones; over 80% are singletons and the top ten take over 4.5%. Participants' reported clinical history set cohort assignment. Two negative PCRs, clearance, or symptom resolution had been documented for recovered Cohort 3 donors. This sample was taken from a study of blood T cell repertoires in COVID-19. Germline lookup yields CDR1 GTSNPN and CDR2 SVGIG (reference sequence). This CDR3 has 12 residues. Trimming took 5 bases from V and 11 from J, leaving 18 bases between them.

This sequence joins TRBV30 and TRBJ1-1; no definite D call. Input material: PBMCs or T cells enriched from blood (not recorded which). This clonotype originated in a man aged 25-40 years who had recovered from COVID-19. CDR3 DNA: TGTGCCTGGTCATCGATTTTCGAGGGCGCTTTCTTT. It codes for CAWSSIFEGAFF.